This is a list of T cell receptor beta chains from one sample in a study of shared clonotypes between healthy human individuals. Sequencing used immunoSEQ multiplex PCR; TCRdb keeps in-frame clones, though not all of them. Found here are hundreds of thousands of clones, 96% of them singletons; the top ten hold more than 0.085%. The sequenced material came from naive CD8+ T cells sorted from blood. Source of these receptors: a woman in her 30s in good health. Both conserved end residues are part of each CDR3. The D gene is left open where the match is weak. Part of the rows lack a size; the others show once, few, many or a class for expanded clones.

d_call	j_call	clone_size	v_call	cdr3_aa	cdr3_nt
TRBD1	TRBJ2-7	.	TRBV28	CASSPTRGPYEQYF	TGTGCCAGCAGTCCAACCAGGGGGCCCTACGAGCAGTACTTC
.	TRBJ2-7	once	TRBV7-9	CASSHSVSYEQYF	TGTGCCAGCAGCCATAGCGTCTCCTACGAGCAGTACTTC
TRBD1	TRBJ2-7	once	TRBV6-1	CASSEAGTGSYEQYF	TGTGCCAGCAGTGAAGCAGGGACAGGCTCCTACGAGCAGTACTTC
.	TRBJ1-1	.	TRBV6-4	CASSERARNTEAFF	TGTGCCAGCAGTGAAAGGGCCAGGAACACTGAAGCTTTCTTT
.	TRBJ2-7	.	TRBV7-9	CASSLAGDWNEQYF	TGTGCCAGCAGCTTAGCAGGGGACTGGAACGAGCAGTACTTC
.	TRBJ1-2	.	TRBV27	CASSLTGNVNYGYTF	TGTGCCAGCAGTTTAACGGGCAACGTTAACTATGGCTACACCTTC
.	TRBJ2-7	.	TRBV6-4	CASSDSKGSEQYF	TGTGCCAGCAGTGACTCGAAAGGGTCCGAGCAGTACTTC
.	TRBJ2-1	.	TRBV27	CASRARGPYNEQFF	TGTGCCAGCCGGGCCAGGGGCCCCTACAATGAGCAGTTCTTC
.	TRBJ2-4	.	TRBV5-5	CASSLGRQLNIQYF	TGTGCCAGCAGCTTAGGGCGGCAATTAAACATTCAGTACTTC
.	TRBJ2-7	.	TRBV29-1	CSVEDSSRSSYEQYF	TGCAGCGTTGAAGATTCTAGCCGGAGCTCCTACGAGCAGTACTTC
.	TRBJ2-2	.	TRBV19	CASSIVLTSTGELFF	TGTGCCAGTAGTATAGTCTTAACCTCCACCGGGGAGCTGTTTTTT
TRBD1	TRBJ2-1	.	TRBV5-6	CASSFGTGTYNEQFF	TGTGCCAGCAGCTTCGGGACAGGGACCTACAATGAGCAGTTCTTC
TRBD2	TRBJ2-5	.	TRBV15	CATSLAGDQETQYF	TGTGCCACCAGCCTAGCGGGAGACCAAGAGACCCAGTACTTC
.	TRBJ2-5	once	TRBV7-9	CASSLKAETQYF	TGTGCCAGCAGCTTAAAGGCGGAGACCCAGTACTTC
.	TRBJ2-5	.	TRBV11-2	CASSLEVATKETQYF	TGTGCCAGCAGCTTAGAGGTGGCGACTAAAGAGACCCAGTACTTC
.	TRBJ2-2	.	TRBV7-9	CASSPATSTGELFF	TGTGCCAGCAGCCCCGCCACCAGCACCGGGGAGCTGTTTTTT
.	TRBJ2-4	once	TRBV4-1	CASSQLNIQYF	TGCGCCAGCAGCCAACTGAACATTCAGTACTTC
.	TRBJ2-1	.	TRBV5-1	CASSPQGPEQFF	TGCGCCAGCAGCCCGCAGGGGCCTGAGCAGTTCTTC
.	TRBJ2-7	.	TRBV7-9	CASSNFRDKSSYEQYF	TGTGCCAGCAGCAACTTCCGGGACAAGAGCTCCTACGAGCAGTACTTC
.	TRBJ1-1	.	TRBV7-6	CASSPSGYTEAFF	TGTGCCAGCAGCCCCTCGGGTTACACTGAAGCTTTCTTT
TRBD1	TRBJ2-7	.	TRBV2	CASTTFLGQSYEQYF	TGTGCCAGCACTACCTTTTTGGGACAGTCCTACGAGCAGTACTTC
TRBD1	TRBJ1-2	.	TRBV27	CASTGGYGYTF	TGTGCCAGCACAGGGGGCTATGGCTACACCTTC
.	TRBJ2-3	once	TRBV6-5	CASSYGRGTDTQYF	TGTGCCAGCAGTTACGGCAGGGGCACAGATACGCAGTATTTT
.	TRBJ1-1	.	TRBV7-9	CASSLWRENTEAFF	TGTGCCAGCAGCTTATGGCGGGAAAACACTGAAGCTTTCTTT
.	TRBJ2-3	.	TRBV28	CASSLRPFGIVDTQYF	TGTGCCAGCAGTTTAAGACCCTTTGGGATAGTTGATACGCAGTATTTT
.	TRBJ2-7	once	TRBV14	CASSQRTRPGGDYEQYF	TGTGCCAGCAGCCAAAGGACCAGACCGGGCGGGGACTACGAGCAGTACTTC
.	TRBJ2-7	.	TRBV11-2	CASSPRSYEQYF	TGTGCCAGCAGCCCACGTTCCTACGAGCAGTACTTC
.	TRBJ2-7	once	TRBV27	CASSYRDNPYEQYF	TGTGCCAGCAGCTACCGGGACAATCCCTACGAGCAGTACTTC
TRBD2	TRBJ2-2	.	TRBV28	CASSSLAERYTGELFF	TGTGCCAGCAGTTCTCTAGCGGAGAGGTACACCGGGGAGCTGTTTTTT
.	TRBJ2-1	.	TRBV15	CATSRGEQYSDEQFF	TGTGCCACCAGCAGAGGGGAACAGTACAGCGATGAGCAGTTCTTC
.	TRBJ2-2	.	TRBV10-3	CAINGATGELFF	TGTGCCATCAATGGGGCTACCGGGGAGCTGTTTTTT
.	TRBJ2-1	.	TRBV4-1	CASSQAQGGHNEQFF	TGCGCCAGCAGCCAAGCGCAGGGGGGGCACAATGAGCAGTTCTTC
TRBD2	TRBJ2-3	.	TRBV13	CASSPGTSGLASTDTQYF	TGTGCCAGCAGTCCAGGGACTAGCGGGCTCGCTAGCACAGATACGCAGTATTTT
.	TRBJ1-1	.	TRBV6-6	CASSHSVRSEAFF	TGTGCCAGCAGCCACTCAGTGCGGTCAGAAGCTTTCTTT
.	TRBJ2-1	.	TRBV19	CATAGTLYNEQFF	TGTGCCACTGCCGGGACGCTGTACAATGAGCAGTTCTTC
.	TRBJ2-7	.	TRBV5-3	CARSLFHRGKPYEQYF	TGTGCCAGAAGCTTGTTCCATCGCGGGAAGCCCTACGAGCAGTACTTC
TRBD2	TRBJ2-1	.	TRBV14	CASSQESLAGSNEQFF	TGTGCCAGCAGCCAAGAATCCCTAGCGGGTTCCAATGAGCAGTTCTTC
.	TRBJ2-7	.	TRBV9	CASSPGQGVEQYF	TGTGCCAGCAGCCCAGGGCAGGGTGTCGAGCAGTACTTC
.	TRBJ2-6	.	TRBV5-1	CASSFSGANVLTF	TGCGCCAGCAGCTTTTCTGGGGCCAACGTCCTGACTTTC
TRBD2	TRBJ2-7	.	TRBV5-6	CASSLDSGSLYEQYF	TGTGCCAGCAGCTTGGATAGCGGGAGTTTGTACGAGCAGTACTTC
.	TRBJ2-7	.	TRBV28	CASSFVEQYF	TGTGCCAGCAGTTTTGTCGAGCAGTACTTC
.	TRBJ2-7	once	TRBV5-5	CASSPWTEPYEQYF	TGTGCCAGCAGCCCTTGGACCGAGCCCTACGAGCAGTACTTC
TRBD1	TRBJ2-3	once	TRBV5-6	CASRGTGGIDTQYF	TGTGCCAGCAGGGGGACAGGGGGCATAGATACGCAGTATTTT
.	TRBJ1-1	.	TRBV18	CASSPGQGRLNTEAFF	TGTGCCAGCTCACCAGGGCAGGGCAGATTGAACACTGAAGCTTTCTTT
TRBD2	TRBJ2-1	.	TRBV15	CATSRMGGLNEQFF	TGTGCCACCAGCAGAATGGGAGGGCTCAATGAGCAGTTCTTC
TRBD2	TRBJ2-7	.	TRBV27	CASGLAVREQYF	TGTGCTTCGGGACTAGCGGTGAGAGAGCAGTACTTC
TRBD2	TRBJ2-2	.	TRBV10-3	CAISHSGITSGELFF	TGTGCCATCAGTCATAGCGGGATAACCTCCGGGGAGCTGTTTTTT
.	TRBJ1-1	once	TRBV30	CAWSVFKNTEAFF	TGTGCCTGGAGTGTTTTTAAGAACACTGAAGCTTTCTTT
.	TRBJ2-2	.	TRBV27	CASSSGLLTGELFF	TGTGCCAGCAGTTCGGGACTTCTCACCGGGGAGCTGTTTTTT
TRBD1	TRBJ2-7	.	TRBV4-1	CASSRGTGGPEQYF	TGCGCCAGCAGCCGGGGGACAGGGGGGCCCGAGCAGTACTTC
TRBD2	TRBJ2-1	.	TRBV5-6	CASSLPGLAGHNEQFF	TGTGCCAGCAGCTTACCGGGACTAGCGGGCCACAATGAGCAGTTCTTC
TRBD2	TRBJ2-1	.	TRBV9	CASSVGSLAGEQFF	TGTGCCAGCAGCGTCGGCTCACTAGCGGGAGAGCAGTTCTTC